Below are 9 T cell receptor beta chains sequenced from a single sample in a study of breast tumors, draining lymph nodes, adjacent tissues. Breast cancer patients provided tissue from their axillary draining lymph nodes. TCRdb used MiXCR to reprocess the multiplex PCR reads, holding one entry per CDR3 protein. The sample has fewer than 150,000 distinct CDR3 sequences; around 20% are singletons. The sequenced material came from axillary lymph node tissue. These receptors were taken from a female donor with breast cancer. Some clones in this sample may be carry-over from other donors' samples.

This clonotype was picked up many times. The chain uses TRBV7-9 and TRBJ2-1; 7 nucleotides agree with TRBD2. Germline V lookup: CDR1 SEHNR, CDR2 FQNEAQ (reference sequence). The J segment lost 8 bases and the V segment lost 5 bases, leaving 15 bases of the junction unmatched. This CDR3 is built from 16 residues. The CDR3 is CASSTTRESRDDEQFF. CDR3 bases: TGTGCCAGCAGCACGACGCGGGAGAGTCGTGACGATGAGCAGTTCTTC.

Details on this clonotype: This sequence may be a read error, since a much larger clone differs from it by one base. The conserved final phenylalanine or tryptophan is absent from the CDR3, which likely points to a read error. The gene calls are TRBV6-1 and TRBJ2-7; TRBD2 matches 11 bases. V was clipped by 4 bases and J by 2 bases; unmatched bases: 4. CDR1 MNHNS and CDR2 SASEGT come from the germline V gene. This CDR3 is 15 amino acids long. CDR3 loop: CASSAGTSGTYEQYC. CDR3 coding DNA: TGTGCCAGCAGTGCCGGGACTAGCGGTACCTACGAGCAGTACTGC.

The chain uses TRBV27 and TRBJ1-4; unclear D gene. Germline assignment: CDR1 MNHEY and CDR2 SMNVEV (reference sequence). There are 16 residues in the CDR3. Trimming took 2 bases from V and 4 from J, leaving 14 bases between them. CDR3 amino acids: CASSLRVGHLNEKLFF. The CDR3 nucleotides read TGTGCCAGCAGTTTAAGGGTCGGCCACCTTAATGAAAAACTGTTTTTT.

This clonotype was seen many times. The rearrangement uses TRBV20-1 and TRBJ2-5; no reliable D call. CDR3 length: 10 residues. CDR1 DFQATT and CDR2 SNEGSKA come from the germline V gene (reference sequence). The ends were cut back, 6 bases at V and 3 bases at J, with 5 bases in the middle. This CDR3 is CSAVKETQYF. The CDR3 region has the DNA TGCAGTGCCGTAAAAGAGACCCAGTACTTC.

This clonotype was detected ten times or more. This chain uses TRBV5-1 with TRBJ2-7; D tentatively reads TRBD1 or TRBD2 (5 bases each). Trimming stripped 4 bases from V and 2 bases from J, with 13 bases between. This CDR3 has 14 residues. In germline, CDR1 is SGHRS, CDR2 YFSETQ. The CDR3 sequence is CASSGRDGAYEQYF. In DNA, the CDR3 is TGCGCCAGCAGCGGAAGGGACGGTGCCTACGAGCAGTACTTC. Supplemented by reference TRBV5-1 and TRBJ2-7, the full variable domain reads KAGVTQTPRYLIKTRGQQVTLSCSPISGHRSVSWYQQTPGQGLQFLFEYFSETQRNKGNFPGRFSGRQFSNSRSEMNVSTLELGDSALYLCASSGRDGAYEQYFGPGTRLTVT.

This clonotype was seen at least ten times. The V call is TRBV9, the J call TRBJ2-5; 7 bases match TRBD1. Germline CDR1 and CDR2: SGDLS and YYNGEE. The CDR3 has 14 amino acids. The V gene end was trimmed by 6 bases and the J gene end by 1 base; junction bases not matched to a gene: 6. The CDR3 protein is CASTTGTAQETQYF. The CDR3 DNA sequence: TGTGCCAGCACCACCGGGACAGCCCAAGAGACCCAGTACTTC.

This clonotype was observed at least ten times. V usage is TRBV2 and J usage is TRBJ2-5; TRBD2 might be the D (5 bases). The V and J ends lost 1 base and 5 bases respectively, with 14 bases between them. The CDR3 is 15 amino acids. Germline CDR1 reads SNHLY; CDR2 reads FYNNEI. The CDR3 sequence is CASSEDVGRGETQYF. CDR3 sequence (DNA): TGTGCCAGCAGTGAAGATGTAGGGAGAGGGGAGACCCAGTACTTC.

This clonotype was picked up many times. The CDR3 DNA reads as TGCGCCAGCAGCTTGGTAGTCCGGATGTCGTACCAAGAGACCCAGTACTTC. This gives the protein CASSLVVRMSYQETQYF. This chain connects TRBV5-1 to TRBJ2-5; the D is unclear. V was shortened by 0 bases and J by 0 bases, with 15 bases between the two germline ends. CDR1 is SGHRS, CDR2 YFSETQ, per germline. The CDR3 has 17 residues.

This clonotype has at least ten counts. The rearrangement joins TRBV5-4 to TRBJ2-3, with unresolved D. Trimming pared 2 bases from V and 2 bases from J, leaving 6 bases between. The CDR3 is 13 amino acids. The germline CDR1 and CDR2 sequences are SGHNT and YYREEE (reference sequence). CDR3: CASSFYATDTQYF. CDR3 DNA sequence: TGTGCCAGCAGCTTTTATGCCACAGATACGCAGTATTTT.